This T cell receptor (beta chain) emerged from a study of cytomegalovirus exposure and HLA in healthy donors. The wider study: Earlier sequencing of approximately 200 million T cells yielded roughly 120 million unique TCR beta sequences.

Overall study findings and caveats: CMV antigen specificity was confirmed in vitro for a few CMV-associated chains. In an earlier analysis, productive rearrangement rates for most beta V segments clustered near 90% or 30%.

To note about this clone: Its target is not known.

It was with 60 Vbeta and 13 Jbeta primers that the PCR ran. Original processing notes: A follow-up analysis tallied 73 million or so unique TCR beta chains, approximately 10 million shared. The method was immunoSEQ multiplex PCR; TCRdb's version includes in-frame clones alone and lacks a portion of them. V and J calls and clone size are as listed in that table; D and trimming were resolved from the DNA. The table has fewer than 200,000 clones, 85% seen once. The V gene's germline CDR1 is ENHRY and CDR2 SYGVKD. The CDR3 has 13 residues. The germline V and J ends were trimmed by 7 bases and 2 bases, with 11 bases remaining between them.

The chain recombines TRBV10-3 with TRBJ1-1; D gene ambiguous. Specimen: PBMCs. The receptor's source is a man in his late teens or twenties in good health and CMV-seropositive. CDR3 in DNA: TGTGCCATCACGGCCCAGGTAAACACTGAAGCTTTCTTT. As protein: CAITAQVNTEAFF.